The TCR beta chain under discussion was sequenced for a study of response to subunit inactivated influenza vaccine. Of note for this clonotype: What it recognizes is unknown.

MiXCR, applied by TCRdb to the RT-PCR reads, yields one record per CDR3 protein. The profile shows under 750,000 distinct CDR3 sequences, 12% of them singletons. Overall study findings and caveats: Authors suggested that a seasonal influenza vaccination recruits few new T cells each time.

The ends lost 5 bases at V and 7 bases at J; junction bases unmatched: 9. The CDR3 extends over 16 amino acids. Germline V lookup: CDR1 SGHAT, CDR2 FQNNGV. The sequenced sample was PBMCs from blood, obtained on the day of vaccination. The origin of this receptor is a man in his forties or fifties who received an inactivated influenza vaccine. The gene calls are TRBV11-2 and TRBJ2-2; TRBD2 agrees at 11 bases. CDR3 sequence (DNA): TGTGCCAGCAGCATCACTAGCGGGAGCGGTGGCGGGGAGCTGTTTTTT. Its protein is CASSITSGSGGGELFF. Full variable domain (missing parts from reference TRBV11-2 and TRBJ2-2): EAGVAQSPRYKIIEKRQSVAFWCNPISGHATLYWYQQILGQGPKLLIQFQNNGVVDDSQLPKDRFSAERLKGVDSTLKIQPAKLEDSAVYLCASSITSGSGGGELFFGEGSRLTVL.